This TCR beta chain came from a study of blood T cell repertoires in COVID-19. Study-level information: Spain, Italy and the United States supplied samples that represented acute and convalescent COVID-19.

The CDR3 consists of 15 residues. V lost 2 bases to trimming and J lost 3 bases, with 14 bases between them. Germline-derived CDR1 and CDR2 are MNHEY and SMNVEV (reference sequence). Using immunoSEQ multiplex PCR, the repertoire was profiled, and TCRdb retains in-frame clones only, with some absent. The sample has some 240,000 clones, about 90% seen once; the top ten hold 3% to 4%. Comment on this clone: The same CDR3 also results from other DNA sequences found in this sample.

The chain combines TRBV27 with TRBJ2-7, with D possibly being TRBD2 (5 bases). This receptor was identified in a woman in her thirties or forties with acute COVID-19. Sequencing was performed on PBMCs or T cells enriched from blood (not recorded which). The CDR3 DNA reads as TGTGCCAGCAGTTTAACGAGCGGAAAAAGCTACGAGCAGTACTTC. Protein product: CASSLTSGKSYEQYF.